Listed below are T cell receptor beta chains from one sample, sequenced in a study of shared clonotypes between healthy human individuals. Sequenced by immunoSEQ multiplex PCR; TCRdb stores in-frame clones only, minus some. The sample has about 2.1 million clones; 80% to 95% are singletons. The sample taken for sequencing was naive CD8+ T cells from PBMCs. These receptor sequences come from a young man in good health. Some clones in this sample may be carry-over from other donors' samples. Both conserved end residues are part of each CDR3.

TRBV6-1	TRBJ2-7	CASSERPTTPYEQYF
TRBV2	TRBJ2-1	CASRRPPPYNEQFF
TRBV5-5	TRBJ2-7	CASSQRQGFVYEQYF
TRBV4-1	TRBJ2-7	CASSQDFLAGGPADYEQYF
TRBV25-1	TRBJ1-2	CASSEGRTYGYTF
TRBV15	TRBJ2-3	CATRPSGSWTDTQYF
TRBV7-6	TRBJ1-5	CASSLAPGAGNQPQHF
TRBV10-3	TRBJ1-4	CAISEVEGSGKLFF
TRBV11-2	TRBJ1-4	CASSQDPGGLFF
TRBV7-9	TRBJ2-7	CASSRTGKEGYEQYF
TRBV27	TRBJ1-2	CASRESGGHGYTF
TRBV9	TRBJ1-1	CASSATNTEAFF
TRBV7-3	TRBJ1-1	CASSFLGGSTEAFF
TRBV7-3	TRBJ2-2	CASSLSRSTGELFF
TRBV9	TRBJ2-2	CASSVVVTGELFF
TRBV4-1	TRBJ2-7	CASSNRDRGYEQYF
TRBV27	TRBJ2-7	CASSLAGAHYEQYF
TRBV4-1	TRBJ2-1	CASTGWEGSDEQFF
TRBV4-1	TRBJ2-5	CASSQNLAGGQETQYF
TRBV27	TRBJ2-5	CASSHPTLAGGPGETQYF
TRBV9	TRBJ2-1	CASSGRQGGEQFF
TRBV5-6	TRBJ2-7	CASSLADRNYEQYF
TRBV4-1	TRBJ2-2	CASSQVFRDHRYFF
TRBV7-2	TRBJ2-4	CASSLTPRGLAKNIQYF
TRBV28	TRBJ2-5	CASSSQREGLRETQYF
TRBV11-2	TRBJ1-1	CASSQGRTEAFF